The sequence of this T cell receptor beta chain was determined in a study of CD8 T cells in ankylosing spondylitis. Study-wide findings and caveats: Existing reports had already noted some motif variants in reactive arthritis synovial fluid and blood. Relatively rare in peripheral blood, disease-linked clones were also CD8+. A motif in TCR beta, a set of under ten highly homologous variants, appeared characteristic of ankylosing spondylitis blood.

As the method for making TCR beta libraries, quantitative 5'-RACE with molecular barcodes was used. Using its own MiXCR run on the 5' RACE reads, TCRdb lists one record per CDR3 protein. The repertoire holds some 240,000 distinct CDR3 sequences, with just under 7.5% as singletons. This clonotype has at least ten counts. Antigen: not known. The germline V gene encodes CDR1 MNHEY and CDR2 SMNVEV (reference sequence). The CDR3 has 14 amino acids. After removal of 6 bases from V and 7 bases from J, the junction contained 6 bases not matched to a gene. The TCR comes from a male donor with ankylosing spondylitis. The V and J genes are TRBV27 and TRBJ1-5; TRBD1 agrees at 10 bases. The sample taken for sequencing was blood, either unsorted or a sorted T cell fraction (not recorded which). The CDR3 loop reads CASSSGTGVQPQHF. CDR3 sequence (DNA): TGTGCCAGCAGCTCCGGGACAGGGGTCCAGCCCCAGCATTTT.